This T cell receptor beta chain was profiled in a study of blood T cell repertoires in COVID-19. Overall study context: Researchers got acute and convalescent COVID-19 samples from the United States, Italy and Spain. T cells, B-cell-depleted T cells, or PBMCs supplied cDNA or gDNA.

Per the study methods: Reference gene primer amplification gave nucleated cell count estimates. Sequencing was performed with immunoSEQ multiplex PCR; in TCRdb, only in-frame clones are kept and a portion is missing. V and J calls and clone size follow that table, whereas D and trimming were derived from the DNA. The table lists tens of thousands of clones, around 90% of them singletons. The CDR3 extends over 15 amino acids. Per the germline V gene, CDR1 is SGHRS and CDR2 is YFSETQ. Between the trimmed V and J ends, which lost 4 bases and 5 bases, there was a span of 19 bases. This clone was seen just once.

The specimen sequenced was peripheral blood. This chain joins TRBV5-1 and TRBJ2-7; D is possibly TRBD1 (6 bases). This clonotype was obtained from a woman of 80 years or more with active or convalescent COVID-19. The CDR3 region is CASSGRQGLGHEQYF. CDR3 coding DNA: TGCGCCAGCAGCGGACGTCAGGGGTTGGGGCACGAGCAGTACTTC.